This T cell receptor (beta chain) was found in a study of blood T cell repertoires in COVID-19. Clones were read by immunoSEQ multiplex PCR, and TCRdb kept only the in-frame ones, dropping some. The profile covers about 110,000 clones, with approximately 80% appearing a single time and about 17% taken by the ten largest. Per the germline V gene, CDR1 is PRHDT and CDR2 is FYEKMQ (reference sequence). This CDR3 contains 15 residues. Between the trimmed V and J ends, which lost 1 base and 0 bases, there was a span of 7 bases. The sequence came from a woman aged 55-75 years with acute or convalescent COVID-19. Input material: peripheral blood. This chain uses TRBV13 with TRBJ1-3; no clear D. The CDR3 DNA sequence: TGTGCCAGCAGCTTAGATCGACTCTCTGGAAACACCATATATTTT. This codes for CASSLDRLSGNTIYF. Looking up the rest from reference TRBV13 and TRBJ1-3 gives the full variable domain: AAGVIQSPRHLIKEKRETATLKCYPIPRHDTVYWYQQGPGQDPQFLISFYEKMQSDKGSIPDRFSAQQFSDYHSELNMSSLELGDSALYFCASSLDRLSGNTIYFGEGSWLTVV.